This TCR beta chain was profiled in a study of breast tumors, draining lymph nodes, adjacent tissues (dated by TCRdb to the mid-2010s). Broadly, across the study: Breast cancer patients provided tumor, adjacent nontumor tissue and axillary lymph nodes, and the study compared the TCR beta repertoires across these three sources. The study aimed to assess the relationships and possible T-cell exchange between tumor, surrounding tissue and draining lymph node repertoires in human breast cancer.

The axillary draining lymph nodes of breast cancer patients were the source of the lymph node samples. The sample was run on an Illumina HiSeq 2000. TCR beta chain libraries were generated by multiplex PCR amplification. High-throughput sequencing was used to analyze the amplified TCR beta chain products. TCRdb passed the public sequencing reads through fastp at Q25 and MiXCR, retaining productive beta sequences. Every CDR3 protein is listed once, alongside the most common genes and DNA of its rows. For this sample there are some 85,000 distinct CDR3 sequences; around 28% appear just once. Jointly, the top ten make up 7.5% to 10% of the sample. This clonotype showed up many times. Its antigen remains undetermined. Base-call qualities are not available, and no considerably larger clone is one nucleotide away. The CDR1 and CDR2 encoded by the germline V gene are SGHRS and YFSETQ. Trimming leaves V shorter by 2 bases and J shorter by 4 bases, with the junction holding 1 base beyond the gene matches. The CDR3, from cysteine to phenylalanine, totals 13 residues. This entry keeps only the CDR3 DNA: 39 bases, framed from base 1.

Overall results and qualifications from the work: The conclusion that tumor T cells originate in lymph nodes was presented as consistent with a hypothesis rather than as directly demonstrated. T-cell repertoire diversity in tumors was found to be lower than in lymph nodes but higher than in nontumor tissue, and preferential V and J gene usage was observed. The similarity between tumor and nontumor tissue repertoires was significantly greater in luminal-like breast cancer than in basal-like breast cancer. The data were judged consistent with most tumor T cells deriving from the lymph node and then expanding within tumor tissue.

The chain joins TRBV5-1 to TRBJ2-5; the central 8 bases match TRBD1. Sequencing was performed on axillary lymph node tissue. This clonotype was sampled from a female donor with breast cancer. Some clones in this sample may be carry-over from other donors' samples. The CDR3 region has the sequence CASSFGTGETQYF. In nucleotides, the sequence is TGCGCCAGCAGCTTCGGGACAGGAGAGACCCAGTACTTC.